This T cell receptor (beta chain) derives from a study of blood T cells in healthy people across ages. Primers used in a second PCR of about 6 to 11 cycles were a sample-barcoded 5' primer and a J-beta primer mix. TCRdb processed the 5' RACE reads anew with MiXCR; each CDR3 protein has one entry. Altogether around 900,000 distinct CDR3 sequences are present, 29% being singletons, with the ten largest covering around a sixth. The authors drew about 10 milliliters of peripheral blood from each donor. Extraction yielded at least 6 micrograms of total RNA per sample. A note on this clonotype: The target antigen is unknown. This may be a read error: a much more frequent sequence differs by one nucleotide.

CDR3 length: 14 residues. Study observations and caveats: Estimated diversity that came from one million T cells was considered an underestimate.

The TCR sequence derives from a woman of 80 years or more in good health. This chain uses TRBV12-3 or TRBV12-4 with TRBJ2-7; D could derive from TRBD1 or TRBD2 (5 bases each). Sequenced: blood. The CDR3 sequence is CASRRGRVSYGQYF. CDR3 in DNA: TGTGCCAGCAGACGGGGCAGGGTATCCTACGGGCAGTACTTC.